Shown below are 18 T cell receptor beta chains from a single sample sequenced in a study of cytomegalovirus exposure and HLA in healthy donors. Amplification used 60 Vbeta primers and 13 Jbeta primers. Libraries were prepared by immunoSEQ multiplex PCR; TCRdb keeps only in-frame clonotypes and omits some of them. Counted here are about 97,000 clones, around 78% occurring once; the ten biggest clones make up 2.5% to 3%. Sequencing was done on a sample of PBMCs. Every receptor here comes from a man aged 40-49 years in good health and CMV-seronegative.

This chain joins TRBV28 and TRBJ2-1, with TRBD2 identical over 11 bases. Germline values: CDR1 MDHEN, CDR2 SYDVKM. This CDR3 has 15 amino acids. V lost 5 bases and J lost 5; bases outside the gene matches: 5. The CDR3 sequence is CASSRTSGYHNEQFF. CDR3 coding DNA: TGTGCCAGCAGTCGGACTAGCGGGTATCACAATGAGCAGTTCTTC.

CDR3 amino acids: CASSLEAGYNEQFF. CDR3 coding DNA: TGCGCCAGCAGCTTGGAGGCAGGGTACAATGAGCAGTTCTTC. The chain employs TRBV5-1 and TRBJ2-1; a weak D match, TRBD1 (5 bases). The germline V gene has CDR1 SGHRS and CDR2 YFSETQ. This CDR3 is 14 amino acids long. The V end lost 0 bases, the J end lost 4 bases, and 8 bases lay between the germline ends.

CDR3 protein: CASRLGANEQFF. CDR3 bases: TGTGCCAGCAGACTTGGGGCCAATGAGCAGTTCTTC. The chain uses TRBV21-1 and TRBJ2-1; the listed D gene, TRBD1, was not tested against the DNA. TRBV21-1 is tagged as a pseudogene. The CDR3 contains 12 residues.

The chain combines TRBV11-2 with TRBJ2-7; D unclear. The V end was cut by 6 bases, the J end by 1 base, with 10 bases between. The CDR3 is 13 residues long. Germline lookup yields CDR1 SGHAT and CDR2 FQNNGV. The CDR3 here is CASSSYPSYEQYF. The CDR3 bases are TGTGCCAGCAGTTCCTACCCATCCTACGAGCAGTACTTC.

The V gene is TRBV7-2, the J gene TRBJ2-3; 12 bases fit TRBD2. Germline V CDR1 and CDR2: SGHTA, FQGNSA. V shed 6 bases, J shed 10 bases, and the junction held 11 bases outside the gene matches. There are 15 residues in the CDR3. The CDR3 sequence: CASRLMTSGGYPQYF. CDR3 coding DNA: TGTGCCAGCAGACTCATGACTAGCGGGGGTTACCCGCAGTATTTT.

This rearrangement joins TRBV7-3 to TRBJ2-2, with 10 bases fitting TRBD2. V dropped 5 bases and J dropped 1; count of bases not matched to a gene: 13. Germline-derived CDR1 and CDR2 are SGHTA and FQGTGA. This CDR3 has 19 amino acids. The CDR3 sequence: CASSLRGSGGLLNTGELFF. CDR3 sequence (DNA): TGTGCCAGCAGCCTCCGAGGTAGCGGGGGGCTATTGAACACCGGGGAGCTGTTTTTT.

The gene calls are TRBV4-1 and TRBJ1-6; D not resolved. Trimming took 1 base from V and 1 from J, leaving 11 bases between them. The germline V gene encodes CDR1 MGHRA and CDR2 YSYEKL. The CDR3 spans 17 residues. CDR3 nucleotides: TGCGCCAGCAGCCAAGGAACAGCTGAATCCTATAATTCACCCCTCCACTTT. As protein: CASSQGTAESYNSPLHF.

CDR3 region: CASRDYSSYNEQFF. The CDR3 DNA sequence: TGTGCCAGCAGGGACTATAGCTCCTACAATGAGCAGTTCTTC. The V and J genes are TRBV5-5 and TRBJ2-1; tentatively, D is TRBD2 (6 bases). The CDR3 is 14 residues long. CDR1 SGHKS and CDR2 YYEKEE come from the germline V gene (reference sequence). V was cut by 5 bases and J by 0 bases, with 9 bases left in between.

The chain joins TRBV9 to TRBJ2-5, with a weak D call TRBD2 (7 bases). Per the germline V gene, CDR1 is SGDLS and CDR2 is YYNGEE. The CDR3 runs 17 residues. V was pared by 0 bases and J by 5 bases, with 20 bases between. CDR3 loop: CASSVEGGRGRGETQYF. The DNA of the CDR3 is TGTGCCAGCAGCGTAGAAGGGGGGCGGGGGCGGGGTGAGACCCAGTACTTC.

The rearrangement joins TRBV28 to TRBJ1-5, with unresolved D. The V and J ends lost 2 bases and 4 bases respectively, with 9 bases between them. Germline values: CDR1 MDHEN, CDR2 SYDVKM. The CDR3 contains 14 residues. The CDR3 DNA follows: TGTGCCAGCAGTTTAGCGAATCATAATCAGCCCCAGCATTTT. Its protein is CASSLANHNQPQHF.

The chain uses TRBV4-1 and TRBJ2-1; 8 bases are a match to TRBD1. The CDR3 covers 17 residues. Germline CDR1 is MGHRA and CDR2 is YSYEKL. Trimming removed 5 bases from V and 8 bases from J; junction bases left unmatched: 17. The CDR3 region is CASSYRLPGQAADEQFF. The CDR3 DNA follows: TGCGCCAGCAGCTACCGATTGCCGGGACAGGCGGCGGATGAGCAGTTCTTC.

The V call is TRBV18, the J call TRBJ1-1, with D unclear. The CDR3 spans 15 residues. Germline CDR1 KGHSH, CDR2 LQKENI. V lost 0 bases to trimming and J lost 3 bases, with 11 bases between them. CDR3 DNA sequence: TGTGCCAGCTCACCACCTTCAGTGAGGGACACTGAAGCTTTCTTT. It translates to CASSPPSVRDTEAFF. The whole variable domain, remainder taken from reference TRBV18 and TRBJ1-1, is NAGVMQNPRHLVRRRGQEARLRCSPMKGHSHVYWYRQLPEEGLKFMVYLQKENIIDESGMPKERFSAEFPKEGPSILRIQQVVRGDSAAYFCASSPPSVRDTEAFFGQGTRLTVV.

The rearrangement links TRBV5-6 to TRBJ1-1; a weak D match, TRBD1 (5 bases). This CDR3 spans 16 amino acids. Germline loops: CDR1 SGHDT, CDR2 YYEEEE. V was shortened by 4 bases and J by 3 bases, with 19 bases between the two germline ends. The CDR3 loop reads CASSPFSPGKDTEAFF. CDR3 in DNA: TGTGCCAGCAGCCCCTTCTCGCCAGGGAAGGACACTGAAGCTTTCTTT.

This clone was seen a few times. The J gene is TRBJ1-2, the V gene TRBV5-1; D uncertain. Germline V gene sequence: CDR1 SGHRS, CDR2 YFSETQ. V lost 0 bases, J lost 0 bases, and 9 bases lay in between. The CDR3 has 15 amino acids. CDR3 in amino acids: CASSLDVSANYGYTF. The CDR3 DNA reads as TGCGCCAGCAGCTTGGACGTCAGTGCTAACTATGGCTACACCTTC.

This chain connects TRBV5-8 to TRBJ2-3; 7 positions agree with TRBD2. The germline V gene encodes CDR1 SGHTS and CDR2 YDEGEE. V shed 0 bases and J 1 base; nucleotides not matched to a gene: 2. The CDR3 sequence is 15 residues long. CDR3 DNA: TGTGCCAGCAGCTTGGTCCTAGCGGGCACAGATACGCAGTATTTT. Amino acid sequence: CASSLVLAGTDTQYF.

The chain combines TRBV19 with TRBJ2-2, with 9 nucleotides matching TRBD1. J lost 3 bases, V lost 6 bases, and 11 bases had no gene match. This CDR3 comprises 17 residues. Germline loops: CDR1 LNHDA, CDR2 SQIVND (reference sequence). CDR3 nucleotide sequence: TGTGCCAGTAGGGACAGGGGCAAAGCCTCGGACACCGGGGAGCTGTTTTTT. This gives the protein CASRDRGKASDTGELFF.

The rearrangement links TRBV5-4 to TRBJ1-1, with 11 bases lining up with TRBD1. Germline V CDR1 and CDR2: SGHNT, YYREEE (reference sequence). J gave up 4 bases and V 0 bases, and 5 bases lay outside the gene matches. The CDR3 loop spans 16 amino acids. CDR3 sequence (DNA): TGTGCCAGCAGCTTGGGGACAGGGGGCGTGGGCACTGAAGCTTTCTTT. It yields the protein CASSLGTGGVGTEAFF.

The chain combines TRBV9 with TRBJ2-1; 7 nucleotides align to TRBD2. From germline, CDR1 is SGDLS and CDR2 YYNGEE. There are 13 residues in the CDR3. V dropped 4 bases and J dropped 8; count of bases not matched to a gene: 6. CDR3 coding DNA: TGTGCCAGCAGCCCTGCGGGGAGGGATGAGCAGTTCTTC. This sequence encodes CASSPAGRDEQFF. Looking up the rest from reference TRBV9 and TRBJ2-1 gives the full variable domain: DSGVTQTPKHLITATGQRVTLRCSPRSGDLSVYWYQQSLDQGLQFLIQYYNGEERAKGNILERFSAQQFPDLHSELNLSSLELGDSALYFCASSPAGRDEQFFGPGTRLTVL.